The entry that follows covers one T cell receptor beta chain sequence. Its specificity is unknown. Assay: immunoSEQ multiplex PCR; the TCRdb copy retains only in-frame clones and omits some. The profile shows 76,000 or so clones, roughly nine tenths of them singletons. These data belong to a study of OX40 agonist ivuxolimab in advanced cancers. CDR3 length equals 14 residues. Germline V gene data show CDR1 as SGHTA and CDR2 as FQGNSA. Trimming took off 5 bases at V and 6 bases at J, with 16 bases between the two ends. Study-wide points: Normalized T-cell clonal expansion was also low in some nonresponders. Dose levels from 0.1 to 3.0 mg/kg saw CD4+ and CD8+ blood T cells expand clonally by week 6.

The receptor comes from an adult with an advanced solid tumor such as melanoma, head and neck, liver or kidney cancer. The sample was CD4+ or CD8+ T cells sorted from blood, taken in a trial of the OX40 agonist ivuxolimab. The chain is built from TRBV7-2 and TRBJ1-2; no definite D call. In DNA, the CDR3 is TGTGCCAGCAGCCCCCGCCACGAATCAGATGGCTACACCTTC. Its protein product is CASSPRHESDGYTF.